This T cell receptor (beta chain) came from a study of T cell changes during pregnancy in multiple sclerosis (dated by TCRdb to between 2019 and 2020). As for the study more broadly: Changes in the T cell repertoire over the course of pregnancy were examined in this study in women with multiple sclerosis.

The library came from the immunoSEQ multiplex PCR assay. This is the immuneACCESS table as TCRdb keeps it, with only in-frame sequences that have V and J called. A part of the clones is gone; compared with another copy, unresolved V genes explain less than half, and the rest is unexplained. This sample is represented by about 60,000 clones; roughly 94% of them were singletons. About 0.21% of the sample belongs to the ten largest clones. Reading from cysteine to phenylalanine, the CDR3 counts 15 amino acids. Of all the DNA, just the CDR3 is kept, 45 bases in frame from base 1. The germline ends are 14 bases apart after V is trimmed by 5 bases and J by 2 bases. Via the germline V gene, CDR1 is SGHNT and CDR2 YENEEA. In the case of this clone: The antigen it binds to is not known. No base quality values were provided; no much bigger clone lies one nucleotide off.

This receptor was obtained from a female donor with multiple sclerosis, enrolled in a pregnancy study. Sequenced here: CD4+ T cells from peripheral blood mononuclear cells, sampled in the second trimester of pregnancy. This chain is built from TRBV11-3 and TRBJ2-3, and TRBD2 may be the D gene, going by 6 matching bases. The DNA is as follows: TGTGCCAGCAGCCCCTCGCGGGGATTCACAGATACGCAGTATTTT. Its protein reads: CASSPSRGFTDTQYF.